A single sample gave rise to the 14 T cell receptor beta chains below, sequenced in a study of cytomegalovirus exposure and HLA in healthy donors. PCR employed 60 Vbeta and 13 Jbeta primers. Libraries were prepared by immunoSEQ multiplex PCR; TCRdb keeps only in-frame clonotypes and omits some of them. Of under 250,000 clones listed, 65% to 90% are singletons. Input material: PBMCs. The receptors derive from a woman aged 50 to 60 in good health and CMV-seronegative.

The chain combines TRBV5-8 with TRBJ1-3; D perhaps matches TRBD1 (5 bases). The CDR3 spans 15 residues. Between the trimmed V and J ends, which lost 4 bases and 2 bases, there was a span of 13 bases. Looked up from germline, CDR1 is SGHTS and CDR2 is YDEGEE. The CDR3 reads CASSPGRAAGNTIYF. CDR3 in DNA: TGTGCCAGCAGCCCGGGCAGGGCGGCTGGAAACACCATATATTTT.

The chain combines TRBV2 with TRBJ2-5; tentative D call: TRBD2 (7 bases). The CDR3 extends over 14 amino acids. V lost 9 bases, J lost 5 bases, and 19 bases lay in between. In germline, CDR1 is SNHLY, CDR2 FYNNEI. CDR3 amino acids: CASSSREGGETQYF. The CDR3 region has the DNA TGTGCCAGTTCCTCGAGGGAGGGGGGGGAGACCCAGTACTTC.

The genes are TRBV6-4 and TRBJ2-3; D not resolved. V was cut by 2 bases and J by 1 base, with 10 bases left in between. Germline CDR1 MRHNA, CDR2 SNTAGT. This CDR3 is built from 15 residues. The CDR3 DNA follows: TGTGCCAGCAGTGACCTAGGCCGCCGCACAGATACGCAGTATTTT. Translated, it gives CASSDLGRRTDTQYF.

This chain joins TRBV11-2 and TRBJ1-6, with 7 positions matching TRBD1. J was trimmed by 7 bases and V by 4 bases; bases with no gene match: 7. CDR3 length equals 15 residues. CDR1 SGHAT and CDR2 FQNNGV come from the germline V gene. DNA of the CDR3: TGTGCCAGCAGCTACTCCGGGACAGAGAATTCACCCCTCCACTTT. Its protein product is CASSYSGTENSPLHF.

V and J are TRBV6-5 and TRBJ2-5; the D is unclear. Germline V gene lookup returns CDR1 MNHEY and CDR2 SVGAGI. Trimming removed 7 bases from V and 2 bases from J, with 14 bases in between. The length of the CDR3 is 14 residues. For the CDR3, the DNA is TGTGCCAGCACGCGTTACTCCGGTCAAGAGACCCAGTACTTC. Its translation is CASTRYSGQETQYF.

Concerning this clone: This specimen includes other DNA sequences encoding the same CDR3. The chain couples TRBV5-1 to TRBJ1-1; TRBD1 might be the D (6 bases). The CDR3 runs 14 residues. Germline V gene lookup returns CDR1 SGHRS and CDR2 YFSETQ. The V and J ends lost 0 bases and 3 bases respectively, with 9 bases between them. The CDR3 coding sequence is TGCGCCAGCAGCTTGGGGGCAGGGGACACTGAAGCTTTCTTT. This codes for CASSLGAGDTEAFF.

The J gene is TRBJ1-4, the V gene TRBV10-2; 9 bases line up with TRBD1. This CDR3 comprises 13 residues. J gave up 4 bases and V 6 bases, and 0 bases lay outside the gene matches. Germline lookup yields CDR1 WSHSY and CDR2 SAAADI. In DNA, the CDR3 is TGCGCCAGCAGGGGACAGGGTAATGAAAAACTGTTTTTT. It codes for CASRGQGNEKLFF.

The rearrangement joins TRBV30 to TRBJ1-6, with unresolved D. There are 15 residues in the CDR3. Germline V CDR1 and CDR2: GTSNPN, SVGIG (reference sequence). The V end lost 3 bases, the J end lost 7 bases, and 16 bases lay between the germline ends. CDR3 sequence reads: CAWRGGQLGNSPLHF. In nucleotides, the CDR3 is TGTGCCTGGAGGGGAGGGCAGTTGGGAAATTCACCCCTCCACTTT.

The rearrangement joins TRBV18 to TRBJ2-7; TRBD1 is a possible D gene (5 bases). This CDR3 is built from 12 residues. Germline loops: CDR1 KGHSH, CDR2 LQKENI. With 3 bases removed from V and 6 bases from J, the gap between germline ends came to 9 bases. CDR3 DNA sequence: TGTGCCAGCTCACCGCCTAGGGGCGAGCAGTACTTC. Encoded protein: CASSPPRGEQYF.

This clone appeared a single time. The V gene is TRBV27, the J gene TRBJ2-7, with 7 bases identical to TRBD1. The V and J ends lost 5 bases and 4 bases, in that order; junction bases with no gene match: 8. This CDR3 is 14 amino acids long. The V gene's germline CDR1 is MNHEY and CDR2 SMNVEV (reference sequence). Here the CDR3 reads CASSPPGQFYEQYF. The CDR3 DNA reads TGTGCCAGCAGTCCTCCGGGACAGTTTTACGAGCAGTACTTC.

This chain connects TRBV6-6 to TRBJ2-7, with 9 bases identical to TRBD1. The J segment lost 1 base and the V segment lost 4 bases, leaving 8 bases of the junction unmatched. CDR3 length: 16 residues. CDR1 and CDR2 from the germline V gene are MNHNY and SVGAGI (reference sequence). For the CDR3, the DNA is TGTGCCAGCAGTTCAACAGGGGGCCTAAGGTCCTACGAGCAGTACTTC. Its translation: CASSSTGGLRSYEQYF.

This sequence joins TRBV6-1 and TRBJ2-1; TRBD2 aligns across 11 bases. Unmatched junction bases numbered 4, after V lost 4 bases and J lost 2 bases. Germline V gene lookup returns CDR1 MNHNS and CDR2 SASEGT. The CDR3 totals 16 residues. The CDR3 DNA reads TGTGCCAGCAGTGGATTAGCGGGAGGGACCTACAATGAGCAGTTCTTC. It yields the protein CASSGLAGGTYNEQFF.

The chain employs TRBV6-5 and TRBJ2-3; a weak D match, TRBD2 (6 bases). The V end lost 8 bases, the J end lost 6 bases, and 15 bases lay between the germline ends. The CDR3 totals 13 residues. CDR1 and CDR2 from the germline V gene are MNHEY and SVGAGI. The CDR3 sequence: CASFLSGTDTQYF. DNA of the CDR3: TGTGCCAGCTTTCTTAGCGGTACCGATACGCAGTATTTT.

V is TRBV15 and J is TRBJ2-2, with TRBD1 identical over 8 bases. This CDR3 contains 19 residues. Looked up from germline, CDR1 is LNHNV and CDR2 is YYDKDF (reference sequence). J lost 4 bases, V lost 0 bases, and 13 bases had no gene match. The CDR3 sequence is CATSRDPFGDRGGTGELFF. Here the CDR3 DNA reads TGTGCCACCAGCAGAGATCCTTTCGGTGACAGGGGAGGCACCGGGGAGCTGTTTTTT. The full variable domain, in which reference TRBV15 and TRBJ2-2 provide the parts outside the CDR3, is DAMVIQNPRYQVTQFGKPVTLSCSQTLNHNVMYWYQQKSSQAPKLLFHYYDKDFNNEADTPDNFQSRRPNTSFCFLDIRSPGLGDTAMYLCATSRDPFGDRGGTGELFFGEGSRLTVL.